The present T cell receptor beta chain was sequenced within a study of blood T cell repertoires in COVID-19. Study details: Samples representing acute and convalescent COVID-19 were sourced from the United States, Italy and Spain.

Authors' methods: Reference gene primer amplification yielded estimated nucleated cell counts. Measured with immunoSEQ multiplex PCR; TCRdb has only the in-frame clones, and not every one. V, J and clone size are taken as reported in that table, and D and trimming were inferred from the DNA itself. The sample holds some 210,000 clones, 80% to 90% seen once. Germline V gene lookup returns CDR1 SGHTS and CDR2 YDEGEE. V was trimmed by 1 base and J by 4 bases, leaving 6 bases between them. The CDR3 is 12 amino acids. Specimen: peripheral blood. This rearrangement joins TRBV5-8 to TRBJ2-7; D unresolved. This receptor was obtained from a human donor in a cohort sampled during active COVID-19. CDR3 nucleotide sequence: TGTGCCAGCAGCTTGCGAGGATACGAGCAGTACTTC. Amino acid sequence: CASSLRGYEQYF.